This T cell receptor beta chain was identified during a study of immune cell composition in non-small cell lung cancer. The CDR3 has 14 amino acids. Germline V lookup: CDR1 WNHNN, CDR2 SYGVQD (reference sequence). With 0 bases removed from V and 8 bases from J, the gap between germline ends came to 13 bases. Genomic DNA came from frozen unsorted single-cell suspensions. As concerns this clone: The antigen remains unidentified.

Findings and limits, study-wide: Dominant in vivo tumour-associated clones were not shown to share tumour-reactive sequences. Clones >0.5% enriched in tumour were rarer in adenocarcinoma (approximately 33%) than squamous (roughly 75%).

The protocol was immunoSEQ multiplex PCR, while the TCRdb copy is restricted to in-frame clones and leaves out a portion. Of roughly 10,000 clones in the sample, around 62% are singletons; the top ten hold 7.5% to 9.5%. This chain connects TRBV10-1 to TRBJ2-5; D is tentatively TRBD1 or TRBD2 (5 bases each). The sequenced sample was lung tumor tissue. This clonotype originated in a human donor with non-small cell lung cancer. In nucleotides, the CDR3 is TGCGCCAGCAGTGAGTCAGGCCGCCGGGACACCCAGTACTTC. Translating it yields CASSESGRRDTQYF.